Following are 20 T cell receptor beta chains from one sample sequenced in a study of tumor-infiltrating lymphocytes in oesophageal squamous cell carcinoma. TCRdb reanalysed the PCR reads using MiXCR and keeps one entry per CDR3 protein. The table includes about 17,000 distinct CDR3 sequences, around 48% detected once. Material for sequencing was normal esophageal tissue next to the tumor. The source of these receptors is a female donor with esophageal squamous cell carcinoma.

This clonotype was found many times. A much larger clone lies a single base off, so this may be a read error. V gene TRBV7-2 combines with J gene TRBJ2-7; 8 nucleotides align to TRBD2. The CDR3 sequence is 14 residues long. Germline V gene sequence: CDR1 SGHTA, CDR2 FQGNSA. With V trimmed by 5 bases and J by 7 bases, 10 bases remained unmatched. The CDR3 region is CASSLQAGANEQYF. In DNA, the CDR3 is TGTGCCAGCAGCCTCCAAGCGGGGGCCAATGAGCAGTACTTC.

This clonotype was seen many times. The chain recombines TRBV19 with TRBJ2-3; D gene uncertain. V lost 7 bases to trimming and J lost 2 bases, with 16 bases between them. Germline CDR1 reads LNHDA; CDR2 reads SQIVND (reference sequence). The CDR3 covers 15 residues. In DNA, the CDR3 is TGTGCCAGTAATCCCCTTCACACCATCACAGATACGCAGTATTTT. Encoded protein: CASNPLHTITDTQYF.

This clonotype was found a few times. The CDR3 ends on some other residue instead of the conserved phenylalanine or tryptophan, so this is likely a read error. The limits of the CDR3 on the DNA are not certain, so only TCRdb's listed CDR3 is given. The V gene is TRBV7-4, the J gene TRBJ2-3; TRBD1, the D gene given by the table, was not confirmed from the DNA. The CDR3 length is 19 residues, termini included. CDR1 is SGHVT, CDR2 SQSDAQ, per germline. The CDR3 loop reads CASSFRGGDIAGMATPSVR.

About this clonotype itself: The final CDR3 position lacks the conserved phenylalanine or tryptophan, pointing to a likely read error. The DNA is left out, because the CDR3 cannot be placed on it with certainty; the CDR3 is given as TCRdb lists it. The chain has TRBV6-6 and TRBJ1-1; whether TRBD1, the table's D call, matches the DNA was not checked. The CDR3 is 18 amino acids in total, end residues counted. CDR1 is MNHNY, CDR2 SVGAGI, per germline (reference sequence). The chain's CDR3 is CASRNMSGTDTMSSSSGQ.

This clonotype was seen many times. The rearrangement uses TRBV6-2 or TRBV6-3 and TRBJ2-7, with D uncertain. The germline V gene encodes CDR1 MNHEY and CDR2 SVGEGT. This CDR3 is built from 16 residues. Trimming shortened V by 2 bases and J by 2 bases, and 16 bases separated the two germline ends. The CDR3 protein is CASSYPWDETTYEQYF. For the CDR3, the DNA is TGTGCCAGCAGTTACCCTTGGGATGAGACGACCTACGAGCAGTACTTC.

Ten or more counts support this clonotype. The chain links TRBV20-1 to TRBJ2-3; D may be TRBD2 (5 bases). CDR1 and CDR2 from the germline V gene are DFQATT and SNEGSKA (reference sequence). Trimming shortened V by 3 bases and J by 0 bases, and 10 bases separated the two germline ends. The CDR3 has 14 residues. In DNA form, the CDR3 reads TGCAGTGCTAGTACGGGGATAAGCACAGATACGCAGTATTTT. It encodes CSASTGISTDTQYF.

For the CDR3, the DNA is TGTGCCAGCAGTCGCATGATCAATCAGCCCCAGCATTTT. Translating it yields CASSRMINQPQHF. The chain joins TRBV7-3 to TRBJ1-5; D is unclear. This CDR3 is built from 13 residues. Per the germline V gene, CDR1 is SGHTA and CDR2 is FQGTGA. Trimming took 6 bases from V and 3 from J, leaving 9 bases between them.

The chain employs TRBV6-1 and TRBJ2-3; 7 nucleotides align to TRBD1. The closer fit of TRBJ2-5 to the DNA end suggests the J call may be wrong. Per germline, CDR1 MNHNS and CDR2 SASEGT. The CDR3 is 18 residues long. This CDR3 is CASSESDRVIGVGETQYF. For the CDR3, the DNA is TGTGCCAGCAGTGAGTCTGACAGGGTCATAGGAGTTGGAGAGACCCAGTACTTC.

The chain carries TRBV7-2 and TRBJ2-1; 9 bases align to TRBD1. The CDR3 length is 15 residues. Germline loops: CDR1 SGHTA, CDR2 FQGNSA. V shed 2 bases, J shed 5 bases, and the junction held 4 bases outside the gene matches. The CDR3 bases are TGTGCCAGCAGCTTATACCGGGACAGGGACAATGAGCAGTTCTTC. It codes for CASSLYRDRDNEQFF.

This clonotype is medium-sized in the sample. The V gene is TRBV7-9, the J gene TRBJ2-5; D gene uncertain. Trimming stripped 1 base from V and 0 bases from J, with 6 bases between. This CDR3 is 14 amino acids long. Per germline, CDR1 SEHNR and CDR2 FQNEAQ (reference sequence). CDR3 sequence reads: CASSLVSYQETQYF. The CDR3, as DNA: TGTGCCAGCAGCTTAGTTAGCTACCAAGAGACCCAGTACTTC.

The J gene is TRBJ2-3, the V gene TRBV19, with D tentatively TRBD1 or TRBD2 (5 bases each). Trimming cost V 6 bases and J 15 bases, with 13 bases left between them. Germline V lookup: CDR1 LNHDA, CDR2 SQIVND (reference sequence). The CDR3 is 10 amino acids. For the CDR3, the DNA is TGTGCCAGTAGGGGACCCCTGCTATATTTT. This sequence encodes CASRGPLLYF.

Only one count was recorded for this clonotype. The V gene is TRBV20-1, the J gene TRBJ2-3; possibly TRBD2 for D (6 bases). Germline-derived CDR1 and CDR2 are DFQATT and SNEGSKA (reference sequence). V dropped 0 bases and J dropped 0 bases, with 10 bases sitting between them. This CDR3 is 15 amino acids long. Here the CDR3 DNA reads TGCAGTGCTAGAGATCCCGGGGGTAGCACAGATACGCAGTATTTT. Protein product: CSARDPGGSTDTQYF.

This clonotype was observed many times. V gene TRBV5-1 combines with J gene TRBJ2-3, with 9 positions matching TRBD2. The CDR3 runs to 17 residues. Per germline, CDR1 SGHRS and CDR2 YFSETQ. V dropped 1 base and J dropped 2; count of bases not matched to a gene: 8. CDR3 nucleotide sequence: TGCGCCAGCAGCTTGACGTTTCCTAGCGGGAACACAGATACGCAGTATTTT. Its translation is CASSLTFPSGNTDTQYF.

Many counts were recorded for this clonotype. The rearrangement joins TRBV6-1 to TRBJ2-5; D is unclear. The V gene lost 7 bases and the J gene lost 5 bases, with 8 bases spanning the gap. The CDR3 is 11 amino acids. The germline V gene has CDR1 MNHNS and CDR2 SASEGT. CDR3 loop: CASTIGETQYF. In DNA, the CDR3 is TGTGCCAGCACCATCGGGGAGACCCAGTACTTC.

This clonotype was counted a few times. The V and J genes are TRBV6-1 and TRBJ2-7; 9 bases fit TRBD1. The germline CDR1 and CDR2 sequences are MNHNS and SASEGT. Trimming at V came to 6 bases and at J to 3 bases, leaving 9 bases not matched to a gene. This CDR3 region has 15 residues. Here the CDR3 DNA reads TGTGCCAGCAGAACCGGGACAGGGTCGAACTACGAGCAGTACTTC. Protein: CASRTGTGSNYEQYF.

V and J are TRBV7-2 and TRBJ2-7; D tentatively reads TRBD1 or TRBD2 (5 bases each). The CDR3 contains 15 residues. Germline V gives CDR1 SGHTA, CDR2 FQGNSA. Deletions cut 2 bases from V and 5 bases from J, with 16 bases between. The CDR3 nucleotides read TGTGCCAGCAGCTTAAAGTCTGGGGGTTTCAACGAGCAGTACTTC. Translating it yields CASSLKSGGFNEQYF. Together with reference TRBV7-2 and TRBJ2-7, the CDR3 gives the full variable domain: GAGVSQSPSNKVTEKGKDVELRCDPISGHTALYWYRQSLGQGLEFLIYFQGNSAPDKSGLPSDRFSAERTGGSVSTLTIQRTQQEDSAVYLCASSLKSGGFNEQYFGPGTRLTVT.

In regard to this clonotype: The final CDR3 position lacks the conserved phenylalanine or tryptophan, pointing to a likely read error. The limits of the CDR3 on the DNA are not certain, so only TCRdb's listed CDR3 is given. The chain combines TRBV7-4 with TRBJ2-7; the table's D call of TRBD1 was not tested on the DNA. Germline CDR1 SGHVT, CDR2 SQSDAQ. The CDR3 is made up of 15 amino acids, end residues included. The CDR3 sequence: CATRDSLQETQYFGS.

The chain couples TRBV12-3 or TRBV12-4 to TRBJ2-1; 7 bases map to TRBD1. The DNA end lines up better with TRBJ2-4; the J call may be wrong. The CDR3 is 13 residues long. CDR3 DNA: TGTGCCAGCAGTTTGACAGGGTCGGACATTCAGTACTTC. Its translation: CASSLTGSDIQYF.

The chain employs TRBV28 and TRBJ1-6; no clear D. In germline, CDR1 is MDHEN, CDR2 SYDVKM. The CDR3 sequence is 15 residues long. Trimming took 3 bases from V and 6 from J, leaving 12 bases between them. CDR3 DNA sequence: TGTGCCAGCAGTTTCGGGTGGAACTTTAATTCACCCCTCCACTTT. Translating gives CASSFGWNFNSPLHF.

CDR3 nucleotide sequence: TGCGCCAGCAGCTTAGGCCTATCGGATACGCAGTACTTC. Encoded protein: CASSLGLSDTQYF. This chain joins TRBV5-1 and TRBJ2-4; D not resolved. The CDR3 extends over 13 amino acids. V was shortened by 2 bases and J by 13 bases, with 16 bases between the two germline ends. Germline CDR1 reads SGHRS; CDR2 reads YFSETQ.